Listed below are T cell receptor beta chains from one sample, sequenced in a study of radiation and T cells in renal cell carcinoma. Using immunoSEQ multiplex PCR, the repertoire was profiled, and TCRdb retains in-frame clones only, with some absent. The data show roughly 23,000 clones, 40% to 55% seen once. This sample comprised tumor tissue, obtained from a patient whose treatment included radiotherapy and nephrectomy. The origin of the receptors is a woman aged 45-65 years with renal cell carcinoma. Both conserved end residues are part of each CDR3. The D gene is left open where the match is weak. The size entry is marked missing in some rows and otherwise reads once, few, many or a size class.

15	TRBV6-5	NA	TRBJ1-6	NA	CASSYSLGYNSPLHF	TGTGCCAGCAGTTACAGCTTGGGCTATAATTCACCCCTCCACTTT
14	TRBV10-1	NA	TRBJ2-2	few	CASSPGTSTGELFF	TGCGCCAGCAGCCCCGGGACGTCAACCGGGGAGCTGTTTTTT
15	TRBV6-5	NA	TRBJ1-1	NA	CASSYSRIANTEAFF	TGTGCCAGCAGTTACTCGAGGATCGCCAACACTGAAGCTTTCTTT
12	TRBV7-9	NA	TRBJ1-1	NA	CASSLGISEAFF	TGTGCCAGCAGCTTAGGGATCTCTGAAGCTTTCTTT
13	TRBV7-2	NA	TRBJ1-1	once	CASSLGWNTEAFF	TGTGCCAGCAGCCTCGGTTGGAACACTGAAGCTTTCTTT
15	TRBV6-1	TRBD1	TRBJ1-2	NA	CASRGDRESPYGYTF	TGTGCCAGCAGGGGAGACAGGGAGAGTCCTTATGGCTACACCTTC
12	TRBV10-3	TRBD1	TRBJ1-5	NA	CAIGQGDQPQHF	TGTGCCATCGGACAGGGTGACCAGCCCCAGCATTTT
16	TRBV30	NA	TRBJ1-6	NA	CAWRRGGSSYNSPLHF	TGTGCCTGGCGACGCGGGGGGAGCTCCTATAATTCACCCCTCCACTTT
14	TRBV29-1	NA	TRBJ1-3	few	CSVGVRHSGNTIYF	TGCAGCGTAGGGGTTAGACACTCTGGAAACACCATATATTTT
13	TRBV10-2	NA	TRBJ1-2	NA	CASSPSQNYGYTF	TGCGCCAGCAGCCCATCACAAAACTATGGCTACACCTTC
15	TRBV9	NA	TRBJ1-6	few	CASSPRTGLGAPLHF	TGTGCCAGCAGCCCTAGGACGGGGCTAGGGGCACCCCTCCACTTT
13	TRBV2	NA	TRBJ1-3	NA	CASSRESGNTIYF	TGTGCCAGCAGCAGGGAGTCCGGAAACACCATATATTTT
16	TRBV5-1	NA	TRBJ2-5	few	CASSLVSTDAQETQYF	TGCGCCAGCAGCTTGGTTTCCACGGATGCTCAAGAGACCCAGTACTTC
14	TRBV6-5	TRBD1	TRBJ1-4	NA	CASSIGTGAKKLFF	TGTGCCAGCAGTATCGGGACAGGGGCTAAAAAACTGTTTTTT
15	TRBV6-5	NA	TRBJ1-2	few	CASRGRGGVNYGYTF	TGTGCCAGCAGGGGGCGTGGGGGCGTAAATTATGGCTACACCTTC
15	TRBV11-1	NA	TRBJ2-1	few	CASSLLGQGYNEQFF	TGTGCCAGCAGCTTATTGGGGCAGGGCTATAATGAGCAGTTCTTC
13	TRBV18	TRBD1	TRBJ2-7	NA	CASSPGTGIEQYF	TGTGCCAGCTCACCAGGGACAGGGATCGAGCAGTACTTC
16	TRBV4-1	NA	TRBJ1-5	few	CASSRELGGYNQPQHF	TGCGCCAGCAGCCGCGAGTTAGGGGGTTACAATCAGCCCCAGCATTTT
13	TRBV7-9	NA	TRBJ1-2	NA	CASSGGPMVGYTF	TGTGCCAGCAGCGGGGGCCCTATGGTAGGCTACACCTTC
16	TRBV15	NA	TRBJ2-3	few	CATSTVDQGFTDTQYF	TGTGCCACCAGCACGGTAGATCAAGGGTTCACAGATACGCAGTATTTT
15	TRBV5-1	NA	TRBJ2-7	few	CASSLGLGGLYEQYF	TGCGCCAGCAGCTTGGGGTTAGGGGGGCTCTACGAGCAGTACTTC
14	TRBV4-1	NA	TRBJ2-7	many	CASSQGRTTYEQYF	TGCGCCAGCAGCCAAGGGCGGACTACCTACGAGCAGTACTTC
15	TRBV19	TRBD2	TRBJ2-2	few	CASSSRGALTRELFF	TGTGCCAGTAGTTCGCGGGGGGCCCTCACCCGGGAGCTGTTTTTT
14	TRBV6-6	NA	TRBJ1-5	once	CASSPRGSNQPQHF	TGTGCCAGCAGCCCCAGGGGCTCTAATCAGCCCCAGCATTTT
9	TRBV7-8	NA	TRBJ1-1	many	CASSLGAFF	TGTGCCAGCAGCTTAGGAGCTTTCTTT
16	TRBV4-2	NA	TRBJ1-3	NA	CASSQSRDLSGNTIYF	TGTGCCAGCAGCCAATCCAGGGATCTCTCTGGAAACACCATATATTTT
15	TRBV4-1	NA	TRBJ1-4	few	CASSQDPNSNEKLFF	TGCGCCAGCAGCCAAGATCCGAACAGTAATGAAAAACTGTTTTTT
16	TRBV2	TRBD1	TRBJ2-7	NA	CASIPGQGARTNEQYF	TGTGCCAGCATTCCAGGACAGGGGGCGCGAACCAACGAGCAGTACTTC
17	TRBV18	TRBD2	TRBJ2-1	NA	CASSPRTSGGLVPEQFF	TGTGCCAGCTCACCACGGACTAGCGGGGGGTTGGTTCCAGAGCAGTTCTTC
17	TRBV5-1	NA	TRBJ2-6	few	CASSLGGRDPGANVLTF	TGCGCCAGCAGCTTGGGGGGCAGGGACCCTGGGGCCAACGTCCTGACTTTC
14	TRBV19	NA	TRBJ2-7	NA	CASSIDKGENEQYF	TGTGCCAGTAGTATAGATAAAGGGGAGAACGAGCAGTACTTC
16	TRBV11-2	TRBD2	TRBJ2-1	NA	CASSPRGGVVYNEQFF	TGTGCCAGCAGCCCTCGGGGGGGGGTCGTCTACAATGAGCAGTTCTTC
15	TRBV2	TRBD2	TRBJ2-5	large	CASSVGLAGEETQYF	TGTGCCAGCAGTGTAGGACTAGCGGGGGAAGAGACCCAGTACTTC
14	TRBV30	NA	TRBJ1-5	few	CAWSVQGSNQPQHF	TGTGCCTGGAGTGTACAGGGTAGCAATCAGCCCCAGCATTTT
14	TRBV29-1	NA	TRBJ2-5	NA	CSVDAGHQQETQYF	TGCAGCGTTGATGCGGGACACCAACAAGAGACCCAGTACTTC
13	TRBV6-1	NA	TRBJ2-7	NA	CASSEASQYEQYF	TGTGCCAGCAGTGAAGCTTCTCAATACGAGCAGTACTTC
12	TRBV2	NA	TRBJ2-7	NA	CASSESGDEQYF	TGTGCCAGCAGTGAGTCAGGGGACGAGCAGTACTTC
15	TRBV7-2	NA	TRBJ1-1	NA	CASSLGVGLNTEAFF	TGTGCCAGCAGCTTAGGGGTGGGATTGAACACTGAAGCTTTCTTT
16	TRBV2	NA	TRBJ1-6	NA	CASSEAGGRNNSPLHF	TGTGCCAGCAGTGAAGCGGGAGGCCGGAATAATTCACCCCTCCACTTT
16	TRBV11-2	NA	TRBJ1-6	NA	CASSLGRFTTNSPLHF	TGTGCCAGCAGCTTAGGGCGCTTTACAACTAATTCACCCCTCCACTTT
16	TRBV28	NA	TRBJ2-2	few	CASRPTGKMNTGELFF	TGTGCCAGCAGACCGACGGGAAAGATGAACACCGGGGAGCTGTTTTTT
14	TRBV25-1	NA	TRBJ1-2	few	CASSGRGAVGGYTF	TGTGCCAGCAGTGGCCGAGGAGCCGTGGGTGGCTACACCTTC